Sequencing of this T cell receptor (beta chain) was carried out in a study of cytomegalovirus exposure and HLA in healthy donors. Across the whole study: Both the approximately 120 validation repertoires and the 500 to 700 first-cohort repertoires used the same platform, as reported by a later analysis.

Notes on the study in general: Investigators reported about 160 TCR beta chains as tied to cytomegalovirus. Most TCR sequences showed up rarely, but some public TCRs showed up in many donors.

A word on this clone: Its antigen is not known. The junction departs from germline at one end; a sequencing error may be responsible.

This table comes from immunoSEQ multiplex PCR, and its TCRdb copy is limited to in-frame clones, with some not included. Of about 150,000 clones in the sample, around 84% were seen once. The CDR3 runs 14 residues. Per the germline V gene, CDR1 is SGHRS and CDR2 is YFSETQ. The sample consisted of PBMCs. This TCR came from a human donor in good health. The chain combines TRBV5-1 with TRBJ2-7; TRBD1 is a possible D gene (6 bases). CDR3 in DNA: TGCGCCAGCAGCATAACAGGGTATTCCTACGAGCAGTACTTT. It is translated as CASSITGYSYEQYF.